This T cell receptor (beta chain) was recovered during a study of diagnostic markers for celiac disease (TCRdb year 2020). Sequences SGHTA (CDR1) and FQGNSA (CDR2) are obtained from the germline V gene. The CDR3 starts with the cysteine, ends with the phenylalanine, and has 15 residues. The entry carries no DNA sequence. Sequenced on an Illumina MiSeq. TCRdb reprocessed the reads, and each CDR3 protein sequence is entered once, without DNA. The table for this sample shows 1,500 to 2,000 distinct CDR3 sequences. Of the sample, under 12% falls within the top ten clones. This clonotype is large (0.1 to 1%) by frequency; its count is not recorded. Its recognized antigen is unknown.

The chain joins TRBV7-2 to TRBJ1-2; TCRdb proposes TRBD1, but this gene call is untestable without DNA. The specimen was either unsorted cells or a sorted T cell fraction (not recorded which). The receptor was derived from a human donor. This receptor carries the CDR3 CASSPTPGQHYGYTF.